This TCR beta chain was observed in a study of cytomegalovirus exposure and HLA in healthy donors. With regard to this clone: The antigen is unknown.

The primer mix had 60 Vbeta and 13 Jbeta primers. The table came from immunoSEQ multiplex PCR; TCRdb's copy has only in-frame clones and leaves some out. The sample contains roughly 110,000 clones, 75% of which appear only once. Donors counted as nominally healthy when sampled, yet unrecorded immune exposures were likely. Points from the study as a whole: Associated with cytomegalovirus, according to the listing, were 150 to 200 TCR beta chains. As a later analysis showed, several of the most significant clusters appeared to be linked to common viral pathogens. It was reported in a later analysis that an Asian-associated ancestry cluster showed fewer N-insertions than the approximately 690-donor mean.

The length of the CDR3 is 14 residues. The germline gives CDR1 MDHEN, CDR2 SYDVKM. This sequence originates from a male donor in good health and CMV-seropositive. V is TRBV28 and J is TRBJ2-7; TRBD2 matches at 10 bases. Sequenced material: PBMCs. The CDR3 nucleotides read TGTGGTGTGGGGGGAACTAGCGGGATTGGTGAGCAGTACTTC. Amino acids: CGVGGTSGIGEQYF.